The 13 T cell receptor beta chains in this list originate from one sample, sequenced in a study of blood T cell repertoires in COVID-19. Produced via immunoSEQ multiplex PCR; TCRdb's table is partial and in-frame only. The top ten hold 0.99% of the sample, which has under 200,000 clones, around 87% seen once. The sample comprised peripheral blood. The receptors here all came from a man between 18 and 29 years old with acute or convalescent COVID-19.

This clone was detected a few times. The rearrangement links TRBV7-6 to TRBJ1-1, with D tentatively TRBD1 (5 bases). The CDR3 is made up of 17 amino acids. The germline V and J ends were trimmed by 5 bases and 1 base, with 20 bases remaining between them. The germline CDR1 and CDR2 sequences are SGHVS and FNYEAQ. CDR3 amino acids: CASSPQPAGGRNTEAFF. In DNA form, the CDR3 reads TGTGCCAGCAGCCCCCAACCAGCGGGGGGTAGGAACACTGAAGCTTTCTTT.

The J gene is TRBJ2-5, the V gene TRBV19; 7 bases are shared with TRBD1. The ends lost 6 bases at V and 1 base at J; junction bases unmatched: 2. The CDR3 consists of 13 residues. CDR1 and CDR2 (germline): LNHDA, SQIVND (reference sequence). The chain's CDR3 is CASRNRGQETQYF. The CDR3 DNA sequence: TGTGCCAGTAGGAACAGGGGCCAAGAGACCCAGTACTTC.

The chain couples TRBV11-2 to TRBJ1-1; TRBD1 matches at 9 bases. The CDR3 covers 15 residues. Trimming took 2 bases from V and 4 from J; bases not matched to a gene: 5. Germline V gene sequence: CDR1 SGHAT, CDR2 FQNNGV. In DNA form, the CDR3 reads TGTGCCAGCAGCTTATCCGGGACAGGGAGCACTGAAGCTTTCTTT. This sequence encodes CASSLSGTGSTEAFF.

The J gene is TRBJ1-3, the V gene TRBV5-6, with a weak D call TRBD1 (5 bases). The CDR3 is 14 amino acids. Per the germline V gene, CDR1 is SGHDT and CDR2 is YYEEEE. Trimming shortened V by 1 base and J by 1 base, and 6 bases separated the two germline ends. This chain's CDR3 is CASSLRGSGNTIYF. The CDR3 coding sequence is TGTGCCAGCAGCTTGCGGGGGTCTGGAAACACCATATATTTT. Together with reference TRBV5-6 and TRBJ1-3, the CDR3 gives the full variable domain: DAGVTQSPTHLIKTRGQQVTLRCSPKSGHDTVSWYQQALGQGPQFIFQYYEEEERQRGNFPDRFSGHQFPNYSSELNVNALLLGDSALYLCASSLRGSGNTIYFGEGSWLTVV.

The V and J genes are TRBV5-1 and TRBJ1-4; D is perhaps TRBD1 (5 bases). Trimming stripped 2 bases from V and 7 bases from J, with 18 bases between. Germline V gene sequence: CDR1 SGHRS, CDR2 YFSETQ. The length of the CDR3 is 16 residues. The CDR3 spells CASSFIPGVMGEKLFF. As DNA, the CDR3 is TGCGCCAGCAGCTTTATTCCGGGGGTAATGGGTGAAAAACTGTTTTTT.

This chain joins TRBV29-1 and TRBJ2-5, with D perhaps matching TRBD2 (6 bases). V was pared by 1 base and J by 5 bases, with 17 bases between. In germline, CDR1 is SQVTM, CDR2 ANQGSEA. The CDR3 runs 15 residues. The CDR3 nucleotides are TGCAGCGTTGAAGCCCCGTCTTGGGAGGACGAGACCCAGTACTTC. Encoded protein: CSVEAPSWEDETQYF.

The CDR3 here is CASSRRSDSSPFF. The CDR3 DNA reads TGTGCCAGCAGCCGCCGCTCGGACAGTTCTCCGTTCTTC. The chain carries TRBV11-3 and TRBJ2-1; TRBD1 might be the D (6 bases). Germline CDR1 SGHNT, CDR2 YENEEA. Trimming left V 5 bases short and J 15 bases short, with 20 bases between. The CDR3 covers 13 residues.

The chain joins TRBV28 to TRBJ1-2; D is uncertain. Germline V gene sequence: CDR1 MDHEN, CDR2 SYDVKM. This CDR3 contains 12 residues. The V end lost 6 bases, the J end lost 3 bases, and 8 bases lay between the germline ends. CDR3: CASRGFHYGYTF. The CDR3 nucleotides read TGTGCCAGCAGGGGCTTTCACTATGGCTACACCTTC.

This clone occurred a few times. The chain has TRBV6-5 and TRBJ1-2; 10 nucleotides agree with TRBD1. There are 13 residues in the CDR3. The V and J ends lost 5 bases and 4 bases, in that order; junction bases with no gene match: 1. Germline V gives CDR1 MNHEY, CDR2 SVGAGI. CDR3 loop: CASSRTGGYGYTF. As DNA, the CDR3 is TGTGCCAGCAGTCGGACAGGGGGCTATGGCTACACCTTC.

This clone was seen a handful of times. V gene TRBV29-1 combines with J gene TRBJ1-6; 9 bases agree with TRBD1. J lost 7 bases, V lost 4 bases, and 2 bases had no gene match. This CDR3 contains 13 residues. CDR1 is SQVTM and CDR2 is ANQGSEA in the germline V gene. This chain's CDR3 is CSVGQGDNSPLHF. CDR3 sequence (DNA): TGCAGCGTTGGACAGGGGGACAATTCACCCCTCCACTTT.

The J gene is TRBJ1-1, the V gene TRBV6-5; D is uncertain. The CDR3 has 15 residues. The V and J ends lost 2 bases and 1 base respectively, with 11 bases between them. Germline-derived CDR1 and CDR2 are MNHEY and SVGAGI. CDR3 DNA sequence: TGTGCCAGCAGTTACGAGGGTCTCAGGAACACTGAAGCTTTCTTT. Translation gives CASSYEGLRNTEAFF.

This chain uses TRBV27 with TRBJ1-1, with D maybe TRBD1 (6 bases). The V gene lost 2 bases and the J gene lost 6 bases, with 7 bases spanning the gap. Germline V gene data show CDR1 as MNHEY and CDR2 as SMNVEV (reference sequence). The CDR3 is made up of 12 amino acids. The DNA of the CDR3 is TGTGCCAGCAGTTTACAGGGGTCTGAAGCTTTCTTT. This gives the protein CASSLQGSEAFF.

The rearrangement uses TRBV6-5 and TRBJ1-6; TRBD1 might be the D (5 bases). Germline assignment: CDR1 MNHEY and CDR2 SVGAGI. The CDR3 has 16 amino acids. V lost 4 bases and J lost 7, with 17 bases in between. CDR3 sequence (DNA): TGTGCCAGCAGTTTTGCGGGGCCCTCGGGGAATTCACCCCTCCACTTT. Protein product: CASSFAGPSGNSPLHF.